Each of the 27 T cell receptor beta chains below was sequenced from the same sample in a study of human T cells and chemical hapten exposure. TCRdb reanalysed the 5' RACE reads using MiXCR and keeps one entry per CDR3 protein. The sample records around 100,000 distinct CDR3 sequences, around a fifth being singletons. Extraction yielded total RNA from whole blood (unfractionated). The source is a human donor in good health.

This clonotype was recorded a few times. CDR3 coding DNA: TGCAGCGTTGAAGACCCGGAAGCTTTCTTT. Encoded protein: CSVEDPEAFF. The chain combines TRBV29-1 with TRBJ1-1; unclear D gene. The CDR3 runs 10 residues. Per the germline V gene, CDR1 is SQVTM and CDR2 is ANQGSEA. Trimming cost V 0 bases and J 8 bases, with 4 bases left between them.

The CDR3 here is CASSLWGTGANVLTF. The CDR3 DNA reads TGTGCCAGCAGTTTATGGGGTACTGGGGCCAACGTCCTGACTTTC. V usage is TRBV27 and J usage is TRBJ2-6; D gene ambiguous. This CDR3 contains 15 residues. In germline, CDR1 is MNHEY, CDR2 SMNVEV (reference sequence). V lost 1 base, J lost 2 bases, and 6 bases lay in between. Looking up the rest from reference TRBV27 and TRBJ2-6 gives the full variable domain: EAQVTQNPRYLITVTGKKLTVTCSQNMNHEYMSWYRQDPGLGLRQIYYSMNVEVTDKGDVPEGYKVSRKEKRNFPLILESPSPNQTSLYFCASSLWGTGANVLTFGAGSRLTVL.

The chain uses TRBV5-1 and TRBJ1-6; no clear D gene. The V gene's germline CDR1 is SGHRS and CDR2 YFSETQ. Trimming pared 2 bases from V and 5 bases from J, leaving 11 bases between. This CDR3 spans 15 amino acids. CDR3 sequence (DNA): TGCGCCAGCAGCTTCGCCGGGGTGAATAATTCACCCCTCCACTTT. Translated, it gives CASSFAGVNNSPLHF.

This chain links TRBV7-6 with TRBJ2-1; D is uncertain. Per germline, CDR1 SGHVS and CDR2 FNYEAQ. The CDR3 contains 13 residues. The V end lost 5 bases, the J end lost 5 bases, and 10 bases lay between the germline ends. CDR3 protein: CASSLPFDNEQFF. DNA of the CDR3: TGTGCCAGCAGCCTACCCTTTGACAATGAGCAGTTCTTC.

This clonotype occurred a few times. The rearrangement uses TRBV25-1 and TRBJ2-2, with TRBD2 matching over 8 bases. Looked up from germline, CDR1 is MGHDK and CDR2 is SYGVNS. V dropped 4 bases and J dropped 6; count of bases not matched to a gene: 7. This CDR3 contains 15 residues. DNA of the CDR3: TGTGCCAGCAGTGGAAAAGCGGGAGTAGCCGGGGAGCTGTTTTTT. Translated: CASSGKAGVAGELFF.

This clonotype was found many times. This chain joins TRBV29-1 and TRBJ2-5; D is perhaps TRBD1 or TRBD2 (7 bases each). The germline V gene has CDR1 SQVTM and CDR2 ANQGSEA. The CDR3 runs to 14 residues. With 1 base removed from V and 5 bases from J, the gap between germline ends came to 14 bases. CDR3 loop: CSVEGAGGGETQYF. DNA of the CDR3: TGCAGCGTTGAAGGGGCAGGGGGAGGGGAGACCCAGTACTTC.

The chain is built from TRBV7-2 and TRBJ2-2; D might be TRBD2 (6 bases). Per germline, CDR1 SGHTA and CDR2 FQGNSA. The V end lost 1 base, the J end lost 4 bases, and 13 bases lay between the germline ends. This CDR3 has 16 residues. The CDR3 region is CASSLGPGLITGELFF. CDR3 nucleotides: TGTGCCAGCAGCTTAGGCCCGGGACTCATCACCGGGGAGCTGTTTTTT.

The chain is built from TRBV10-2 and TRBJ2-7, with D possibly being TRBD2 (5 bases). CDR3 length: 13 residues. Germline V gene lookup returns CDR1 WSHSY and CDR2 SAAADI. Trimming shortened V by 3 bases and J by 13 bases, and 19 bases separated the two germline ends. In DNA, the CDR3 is TGCGCCAGCAGTGATCTAGCATTGACGCGGGCATACTTC. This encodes CASSDLALTRAYF.

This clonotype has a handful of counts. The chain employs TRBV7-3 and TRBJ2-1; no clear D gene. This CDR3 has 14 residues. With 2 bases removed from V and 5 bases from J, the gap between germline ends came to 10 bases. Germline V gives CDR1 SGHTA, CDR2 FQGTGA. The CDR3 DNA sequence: TGTGCCAGCAGCTTACCTGGGATTCACAATGAGCAGTTCTTC. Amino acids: CASSLPGIHNEQFF.

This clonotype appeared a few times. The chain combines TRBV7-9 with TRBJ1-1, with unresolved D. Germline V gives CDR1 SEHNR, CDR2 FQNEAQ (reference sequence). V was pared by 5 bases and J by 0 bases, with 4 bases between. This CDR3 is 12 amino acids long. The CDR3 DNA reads TGTGCCAGCAGCATTGTGAACACTGAAGCTTTCTTT. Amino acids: CASSIVNTEAFF.

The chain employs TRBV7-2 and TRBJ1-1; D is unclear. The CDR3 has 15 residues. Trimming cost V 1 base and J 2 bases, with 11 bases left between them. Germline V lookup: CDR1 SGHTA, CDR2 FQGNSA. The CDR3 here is CASSLGRTSNTEAFF. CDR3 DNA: TGTGCCAGCAGCTTAGGACGGACCTCAAACACTGAAGCTTTCTTT.

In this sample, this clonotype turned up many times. The CDR3 region has the DNA TGCGCCAGCACAGGGGATGGCACAGATACGCAGTATTTT. This encodes CASTGDGTDTQYF. The chain recombines TRBV23-1 with TRBJ2-3, with D possibly matching TRBD1 (6 bases). TRBV23-1 has ORF status, its function being uncertain. Trimming removed 7 bases at V and 1 base at J, with 9 bases between. The length of the CDR3 is 13 residues.

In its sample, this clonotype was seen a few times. The CDR3 is CASSLAAGGLYNEQFF. The CDR3 nucleotides are TGCGCCAGCAGCTTGGCAGCGGGAGGGCTCTACAATGAGCAGTTCTTC. The chain joins TRBV5-1 to TRBJ2-1; 10 bases align to TRBD2. J gave up 3 bases and V 0 bases, and 3 bases lay outside the gene matches. Germline values: CDR1 SGHRS, CDR2 YFSETQ. CDR3 length: 16 amino acids.

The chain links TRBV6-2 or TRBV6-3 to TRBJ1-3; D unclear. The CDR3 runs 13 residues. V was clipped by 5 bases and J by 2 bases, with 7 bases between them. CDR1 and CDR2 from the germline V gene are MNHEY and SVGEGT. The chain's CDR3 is CASSLRPGNTIYF. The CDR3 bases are TGTGCCAGCAGTCTCCGCCCTGGAAACACCATATATTTT.

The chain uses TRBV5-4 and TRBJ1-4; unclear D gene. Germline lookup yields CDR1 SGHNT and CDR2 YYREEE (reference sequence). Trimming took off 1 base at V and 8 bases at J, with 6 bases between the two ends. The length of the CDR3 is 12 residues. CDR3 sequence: CASSLKGEKLFF. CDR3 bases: TGTGCCAGCAGCTTGAAGGGCGAAAAACTGTTTTTT.

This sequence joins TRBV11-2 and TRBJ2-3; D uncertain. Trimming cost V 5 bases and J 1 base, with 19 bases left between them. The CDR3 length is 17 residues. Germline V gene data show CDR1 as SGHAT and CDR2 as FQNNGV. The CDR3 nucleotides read TGTGCCAGCAGCCGGAGACCCCTTACAGAGCGCACAGATACGCAGTATTTT. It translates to CASSRRPLTERTDTQYF.

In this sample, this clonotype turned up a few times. The CDR3 sequence is CASSPRGHSNFNEQFF. In nucleotides, the CDR3 is TGTGCCAGCAGCCCGAGGGGGCACTCCAATTTTAATGAGCAGTTCTTC. This sequence joins TRBV6-5 and TRBJ2-1; 7 positions match TRBD1. With 6 bases clipped from V and 7 bases from J, the junction kept 15 bases outside the gene matches. Germline lookup yields CDR1 MNHEY and CDR2 SVGAGI. The CDR3 loop spans 16 amino acids.

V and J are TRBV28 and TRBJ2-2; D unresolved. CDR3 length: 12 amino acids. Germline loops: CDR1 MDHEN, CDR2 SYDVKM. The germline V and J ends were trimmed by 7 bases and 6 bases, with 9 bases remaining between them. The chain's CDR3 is CASTPIAGELFF. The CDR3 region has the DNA TGTGCCAGCACCCCGATAGCCGGGGAGCTGTTTTTT.

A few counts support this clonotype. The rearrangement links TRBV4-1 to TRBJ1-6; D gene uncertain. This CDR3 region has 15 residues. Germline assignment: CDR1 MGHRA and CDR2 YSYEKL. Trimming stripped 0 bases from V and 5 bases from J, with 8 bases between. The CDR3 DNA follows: TGCGCCAGCAGCCAAGATGGCCAGAATAATTCACCCCTCCACTTT. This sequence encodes CASSQDGQNNSPLHF.

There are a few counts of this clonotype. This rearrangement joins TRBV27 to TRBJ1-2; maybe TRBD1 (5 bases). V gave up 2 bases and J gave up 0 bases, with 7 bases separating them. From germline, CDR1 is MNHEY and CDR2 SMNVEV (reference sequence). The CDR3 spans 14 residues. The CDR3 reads CASSLKGANYGYTF. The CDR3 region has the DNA TGTGCCAGCAGTTTAAAAGGGGCTAACTATGGCTACACCTTC.

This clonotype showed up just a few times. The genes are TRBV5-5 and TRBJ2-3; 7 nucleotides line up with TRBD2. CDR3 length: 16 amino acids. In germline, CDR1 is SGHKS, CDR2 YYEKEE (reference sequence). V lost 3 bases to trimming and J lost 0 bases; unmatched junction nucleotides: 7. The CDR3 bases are TGTGCCAGCAGCTCCGTTAGCGGGCCAAGCACAGATACGCAGTATTTT. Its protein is CASSSVSGPSTDTQYF.

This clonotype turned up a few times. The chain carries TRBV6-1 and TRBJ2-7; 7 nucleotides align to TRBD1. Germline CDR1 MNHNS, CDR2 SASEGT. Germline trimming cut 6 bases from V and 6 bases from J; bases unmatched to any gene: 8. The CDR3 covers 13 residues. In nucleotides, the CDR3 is TGTGCCAGCAGAGACAGGGTCTTCAGCGAGCAGTACTTC. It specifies CASRDRVFSEQYF.

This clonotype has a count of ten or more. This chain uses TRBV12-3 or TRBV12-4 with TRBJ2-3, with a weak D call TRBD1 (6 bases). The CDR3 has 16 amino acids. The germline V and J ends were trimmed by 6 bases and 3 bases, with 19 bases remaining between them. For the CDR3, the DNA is TGTGCCAGCAGGGGATCAGGGGACAAGGGGACAGATACGCAGTATTTT. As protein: CASRGSGDKGTDTQYF.

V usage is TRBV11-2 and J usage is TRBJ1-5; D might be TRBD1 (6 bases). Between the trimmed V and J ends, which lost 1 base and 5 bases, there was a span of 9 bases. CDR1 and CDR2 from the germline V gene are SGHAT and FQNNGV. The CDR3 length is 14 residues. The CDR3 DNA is TGTGCCAGCAGCTTAGTGACAGGCGATCAGCCCCAGCATTTT. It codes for CASSLVTGDQPQHF.

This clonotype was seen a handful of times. The CDR3: CSARIGTSGRNEQFF. The CDR3 nucleotides read TGCAGTGCTAGAATAGGGACTAGCGGGAGAAATGAGCAGTTCTTC. This sequence joins TRBV20-1 and TRBJ2-1; 14 positions agree with TRBD2. Germline-derived CDR1 and CDR2 are DFQATT and SNEGSKA (reference sequence). Trimming cost V 2 bases and J 7 bases; bases outside gene matches: 4. The CDR3 has 15 residues.

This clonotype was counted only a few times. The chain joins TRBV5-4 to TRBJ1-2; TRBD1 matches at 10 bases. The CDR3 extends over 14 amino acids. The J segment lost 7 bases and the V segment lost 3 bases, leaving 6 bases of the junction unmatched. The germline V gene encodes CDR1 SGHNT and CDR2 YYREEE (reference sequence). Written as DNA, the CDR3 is TGTGCCAGCAGCTGGAGGACAGGGGGATCTGGCTACACCTTC. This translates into CASSWRTGGSGYTF.

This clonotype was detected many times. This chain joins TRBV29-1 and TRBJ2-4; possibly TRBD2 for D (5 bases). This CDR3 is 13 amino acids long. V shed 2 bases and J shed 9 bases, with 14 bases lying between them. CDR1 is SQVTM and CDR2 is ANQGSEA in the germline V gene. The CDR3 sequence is CSVETGSPGIQYF. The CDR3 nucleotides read TGCAGCGTTGAAACGGGAAGCCCGGGCATTCAGTACTTC.